The 4 T cell receptor beta chains listed next were all sequenced from one sample in a study of a mutant IDH1 vaccine in newly diagnosed glioma. TCRdb's table, derived via immunoSEQ multiplex PCR, lists solely in-frame clones and lacks some. The data contain 50,000 to 85,000 clones, around 82% of them singletons. These receptors are not linked to any known antigen. The time point: week 23, last vaccination. A 20-mer mutant IDH1 peptide at 300 ug was injected subcutaneously with topical imiquimod. The specimen comprised PBMCs, sampled from a glioma patient whose treatment included an IDH1 peptide vaccine. The receptor source for this set is a young man with glioma.

The chain uses TRBV4-3 and TRBJ1-2; 8 bases agree with TRBD1. V lost 0 bases and J lost 12; bases outside the gene matches: 21. The CDR3 consists of 18 residues. Germline CDR1 LGHNA, CDR2 YSLEER. In DNA, the CDR3 is TGCGCCAGCAGCCAAGAGACGGGAAGGGGATTTCAGGGACAGGCGAACACCTTC. Translating it yields CASSQETGRGFQGQANTF.

The chain carries TRBV5-4 and TRBJ2-1; a possible D gene is TRBD2 (5 bases). The ends were cut back, 3 bases at V and 3 bases at J, with 25 bases in the middle. From germline, CDR1 is SGHNT and CDR2 YYREEE (reference sequence). The CDR3 runs to 19 residues. Written as DNA, the CDR3 is TGTGCCAGCAGCTCCCCAGCGGTGTTAAGGGAACTTAACTACAATGAGCAGTTCTTC. It translates to CASSSPAVLRELNYNEQFF. Supplemented by reference TRBV5-4 and TRBJ2-1, the full variable domain reads ETGVTQSPTHLIKTRGQQVTLRCSSQSGHNTVSWYQQALGQGPQFIFQYYREEENGRGNFPPRFSGLQFPNYSSELNVNALELDDSALYLCASSSPAVLRELNYNEQFFGPGTRLTVL.

This clone was observed a handful of times. The chain is built from TRBV29-1 and TRBJ2-3; 14 positions agree with TRBD2. The length of the CDR3 is 15 residues. CDR1 and CDR2 (germline): SQVTM, ANQGSEA. V gave up 7 bases and J gave up 3 bases; unmatched junction bases: 6. As DNA, the CDR3 is TGCAGCGCAAACGGACTAGCGGGAGGTACAGATACGCAGTATTTT. This gives the protein CSANGLAGGTDTQYF.

The rearrangement links TRBV7-5 to TRBJ1-5; the table's TRBD1 call for D was not verified on the DNA. TRBV7-5 is termed a pseudogene. The CDR3 length is 13 residues. The CDR3: CARSPTGVQPQHF. In DNA, the CDR3 is TGTGCCAGAAGCCCGACAGGGGTTCAGCCCCAGCATTTT.